This is a list of T cell receptor beta chains from one sample in a study of cytomegalovirus exposure and HLA in healthy donors. Produced via immunoSEQ multiplex PCR; TCRdb's table is partial and in-frame only. The repertoire holds roughly 150,000 clones, with 80% as singletons. The specimen was PBMCs. These receptors were taken from a man in his thirties or forties in good health and CMV-seronegative. Each CDR3 is given with its conserved first and last residue. A D gene is named only where the DNA matches it firmly. The listing skips clone size in some rows; elsewhere it reads once, few, many or a size class.

TRBV4-1	TRBD1	TRBJ1-2	once	CASSHLQGGSYGYTF	TGCGCCAGCAGCCACTTACAGGGGGGAAGCTATGGCTACACCTTC
TRBV28	TRBD2	TRBJ2-7	-	CASSAGLGRIYEQYF	TGTGCCAGCAGTGCGGGACTAGGAAGGATCTACGAGCAGTACTTC
TRBV5-6	TRBD2	TRBJ2-1	-	CASSLGWASGNNEQFF	TGTGCCAGCAGCTTGGGGTGGGCTAGCGGGAACAATGAGCAGTTCTTC
TRBV28	TRBD2	TRBJ2-5	-	CASSTIRGGETQYF	TGTGCCAGCAGTACAATACGGGGAGGGGAGACCCAGTACTTC
TRBV2	-	TRBJ1-5	-	CASSEVGGFNQPQHF	TGTGCCAGCAGTGAAGTAGGAGGGTTCAATCAGCCCCAGCATTTT
TRBV5-6	-	TRBJ1-2	-	CASRVSGTANYGYTF	TGTGCCAGCAGGGTGAGCGGCACCGCAAACTATGGCTACACCTTC
TRBV7-9	-	TRBJ1-4	-	CASSFLFRGPGEKLFF	TGTGCCAGCAGCTTTTTGTTTAGAGGGCCGGGGGAAAAACTGTTTTTT
TRBV7-9	-	TRBJ1-1	-	CSSSLGEGAGNTEAFF	TGTTCCAGCAGCTTAGGCGAAGGGGCAGGAAACACTGAAGCTTTCTTT
TRBV6-6	TRBD2	TRBJ2-5	-	CASSYFKTSGLETQYF	TGTGCCAGCAGTTACTTCAAAACTAGCGGCCTAGAGACCCAGTACTTC
TRBV30	TRBD1	TRBJ1-6	-	CAYHRGGASNSPLHF	TGTGCCTACCACCGAGGGGGCGCTTCGAATTCACCCCTCCACTTT
TRBV5-5	-	TRBJ2-4	-	CASNVEGLGRNIQYF	TGTGCCAGCAACGTGGAGGGACTGGGGAGGAACATTCAGTACTTC